These T cell receptor delta chains were read from a single sample in a study of gammadelta T cells in human blood. TCRdb made new clone calls on the RT-PCR reads using CATT. This sample carries roughly 430 delta-chain clones, 35% to 50% of them seen once, and the ten largest clones take approximately 50%. The sample consisted of Vgamma9Vdelta2 gamma-delta T cells from adult blood. These receptors were obtained from a human donor. CDR3s include the opening cysteine and the closing phenylalanine or tryptophan. The D gene is left open where the match is weak. Not all rows give a size; the values are once, few, many and, for expanded clones, a class.

TRDD3	TRDV2	TRDJ1	large	TGTGCCTGTGACACTGTACTGGGGTCAGGGGCTTCCACCGATAAACTCATCTTT	CACDTVLGSGASTDKLIF
-	TRDV2	TRDJ3	-	TGTGCCTGTGACACCCCCTTCCTAGAATCTCTGGGGGGCAGCTCCTGGGACACCCGACAGATGTTTTTC	CACDTPFLESLGGSSWDTRQMFF
-	TRDV2	TRDJ1	large	TGTGCCTGTGACACCGTCGACTGGGATAGAGATAAACTCATCTTT	CACDTVDWDRDKLIF
TRDD3	TRDV2	TRDJ1	-	TGTGCCTGTGACCCCGTACTGGGGGATAAACTCATCTTT	CACDPVLGDKLIF
TRDD3	TRDV2	TRDJ3	hyperexpanded	TGTGCCTGTGACGACTGGGGGATGCCTAGCTCCTGGGACACCCGACAGATGTTTTTC	CACDDWGMPSSWDTRQMFF
TRDD3	TRDV2	TRDJ1	-	TGTGCCTGTGACACCGGATATGGGGGATACTCCGATAAACTCATCTTT	CACDTGYGGYSDKLIF
-	TRDV2	TRDJ2	few	TGTGCCTGTGACTTGATTGGGGATTTGACAGCACAACTCTTCTTT	CACDLIGDLTAQLFF
-	TRDV2	TRDJ1	-	TGTGCCTGTGACATATTGCTGAGGGAAGTCGGCACCGATAAACTCATCTTT	CACDILLREVGTDKLIF
TRDD3	TRDV2	TRDJ1	large	TGTGCCTGCGAACCTTTACTGGGGGATAAATTAAATTCTGGGGATAAACTCATCTTT	CACEPLLGDKLNSGDKLIF
TRDD3	TRDV2	TRDJ2	-	TGTGCCTGTGACTCACTTACTGGGGGATACGTGGGGACAGCACAACTCTTCTTT	CACDSLTGGYVGTAQLFF
TRDD3	TRDV2	TRDJ1	few	TGTGCCTGTGACACAATTACTGGGGGTACGTACACCGATAAACTCATCTTT	CACDTITGGTYTDKLIF
TRDD3	TRDV2	TRDJ2	-	TGTGCCTGTGATCTACTGGGGGATAGAGCACAACTCTTCTTT	CACDLLGDRAQLFF
-	TRDV2	TRDJ3	large	TGTGCCTGTGACACCGCGGGGGCAAGCTCCTGGGACACCCGACAGATGTTTTTC	CACDTAGASSWDTRQMFF
TRDD3	TRDV2	TRDJ1	hyperexpanded	TGTGCCTGTGACGCCCTACTGGGGGATACGGGGACCGATAAACTCATCTTT	CACDALLGDTGTDKLIF
TRDD3	TRDV2	TRDJ2	large	TGTGCCTGTGACTCGCTACGGGGAGGCCTGGGGGCCCACCCGACAGCACAACTCTTCTTT	CACDSLRGGLGAHPTAQLFF
TRDD3	TRDV2	TRDJ1	few	TGTGCCTGTGACAAACTGGGGGATATCCCGACTTACACCGATAAACTCATCTTT	CACDKLGDIPTYTDKLIF
TRDD3	TRDV2	TRDJ1	few	TGTGCCTGTGACGCCCTACTGGGGGATAGTAGCGATAAACTCATCTTT	CACDALLGDSSDKLIF
TRDD3	TRDV2	TRDJ1	large	TGTGCCTGTGACTTTCTACTGGGGGAGTCCCGGAGGACCGATAAACTCATCTTT	CACDFLLGESRRTDKLIF
TRDD3	TRDV2	TRDJ3	few	TGTGCCTGTGACACCGTTCCTACGGCGGCCCGTACTGGGGGATCCCTCCACTCCTGGGACACTCGACAGATGTTTTTC	CACDTVPTAARTGGSLHSWDTRQMFF
TRDD3	TRDV2	TRDJ1	large	TGTGCCTGTGACACCGTAGGACTGGGGGATACTATTCTGTACACCGATAAACTCATCTTT	CACDTVGLGDTILYTDKLIF
-	TRDV2	TRDJ1	large	TGTGCCTGTGACGAGATACTGGTAGAAACGTACACCGATAAACTCATCTTT	CACDEILVETYTDKLIF
TRDD3	TRDV2	TRDJ1	hyperexpanded	TGTGCCTGTGACATCCTCACTGGGGGACCGTACACCGATAAACTCATCTTT	CACDILTGGPYTDKLIF
TRDD3	TRDV2	TRDJ1	large	TGTGCCTGTGACACCTTACTGGGGGATACTCGGTACACCGATAAACTCATCTTT	CACDTLLGDTRYTDKLIF
-	TRDV2	TRDJ1	hyperexpanded	TGTGCCTGTGACACCGTACGCGCCGCCTGGGCGGCCGATAAACTCATCTTT	CACDTVRAAWAADKLIF
TRDD3	TRDV2	TRDJ1	large	TGTGCCTGTGACACGGTCACTGGGGGCCGTCCGTACACCGATAAACTCATCTTT	CACDTVTGGRPYTDKLIF
-	TRDV2	TRDJ1	large	TGTGCCTGTGACACGGTCCGGGAGCGGAATAAACTCATCTTT	CACDTVRERNKLIF
TRDD3	TRDV2	TRDJ1	large	TGTGCCTGTGACACCGTCCAGGCTGGGGGCCCTCAGCGACTCATCTTT	CACDTVQAGGPQRLIF
-	TRDV2	TRDJ1	-	TGTGCCTGTGACCCCGTAAGTCTGGACACCGATAAACTCATCTTT	CACDPVSLDTDKLIF
TRDD3	TRDV2	TRDJ1	large	TGTGCCTGTGACGACCTGGGGGATAGTCCGTTAGCCTACCAAAAACTCATCTTT	CACDDLGDSPLAYQKLIF
TRDD3	TRDV2	TRDJ1	large	TGTGCCTGTGACACCCTAACTGGGGGACACTCGGCCACCCCATACCAATCTCCGGATAAACTCATCTTT	CACDTLTGGHSATPYQSPDKLIF
-	TRDV2	TRDJ1	large	TGTGCCTGTGACTCCTTACTGGGCGTCACCGATAAACTCATCTTT	CACDSLLGVTDKLIF
TRDD3	TRDV2	TRDJ1	large	TGTGCCTGTGACACCCTAGGGGGAACTGGGGGATACCCGTACACCGATAAACTCATCTTT	CACDTLGGTGGYPYTDKLIF
TRDD3	TRDV2	TRDJ1	few	TGTGCCTGTCTCTCTCTACTGGGGGATTGGATTACCGATAAACTCATCTTT	CACLSLLGDWITDKLIF
TRDD3	TRDV2	TRDJ1	-	TGTGCCTGTGACGTACTGGGGGACGACACCGATAAACTCATCTTT	CACDVLGDDTDKLIF
TRDD3	TRDV3	TRDJ1	-	TGCTCGGTACTTCAGTACTGGGGGGGGTACACCGATAAACTCATCTTT	CSVLQYWGGYTDKLIF
TRDD3	TRDV2	TRDJ1	large	TGTGCCTGTGACTCGCTGGGGGGTACCGATAAACTCATCTTT	CACDSLGGTDKLIF
TRDD3	TRDV2	TRDJ3	medium-sized	TGTGCCTGTGACACCGTTCCTACGGCGGCCCGTACTGGGGGATCCCTCCACTCCTGGGACACCCGACAGATGTTTTTC	CACDTVPTAARTGGSLHSWDTRQMFF
TRDD3	TRDV2	TRDJ3	hyperexpanded	TGTGCCTGTGACACCGCCCAACTGGGGGATACCTGGGACACCCGACAGATGTTTTTC	CACDTAQLGDTWDTRQMFF
-	TRDV2	TRDJ3	large	TGTGCCTGTGACACCGGCCGGGCTGACGCCTGGGACACCCGACAGATGTTTTTC	CACDTGRADAWDTRQMFF
-	TRDV1	TRDJ1	-	TGTGCTCTTGGGCCTAGGGTGACCTTCCTTCTAGGGGTCTGGGGGACGTACACCGATAAACTCATCTTT	CALGPRVTFLLGVWGTYTDKLIF
TRDD3	TRDV2	TRDJ1	large	TGTGCCTGTGACACCGTCTGGGGGTCTTCACAGAACACCGATAAACTCATCTTT	CACDTVWGSSQNTDKLIF
-	TRDV2	TRDJ1	few	TGTGCCTGTGACTCCTTGGGGGGCCCCACAACAACCGATAAACTCATCTTT	CACDSLGGPTTTDKLIF
TRDD3	TRDV2	TRDJ1	large	TGTGCCTGTGACAAGCTGCCGACTGGGGGATACGGCGCCGATAAACTCATCTTT	CACDKLPTGGYGADKLIF
TRDD3	TRDV2	TRDJ3	large	TGTGCCTGTGACACCGCTGGGGGATACCGAAGCTCCTGGGACACCCGACAGATGTTTTTC	CACDTAGGYRSSWDTRQMFF
TRDD3	TRDV2	TRDJ1	large	TGTGCCTGTGACACGCTGGGGGATAAATACACCGATAAACTCATCTTT	CACDTLGDKYTDKLIF